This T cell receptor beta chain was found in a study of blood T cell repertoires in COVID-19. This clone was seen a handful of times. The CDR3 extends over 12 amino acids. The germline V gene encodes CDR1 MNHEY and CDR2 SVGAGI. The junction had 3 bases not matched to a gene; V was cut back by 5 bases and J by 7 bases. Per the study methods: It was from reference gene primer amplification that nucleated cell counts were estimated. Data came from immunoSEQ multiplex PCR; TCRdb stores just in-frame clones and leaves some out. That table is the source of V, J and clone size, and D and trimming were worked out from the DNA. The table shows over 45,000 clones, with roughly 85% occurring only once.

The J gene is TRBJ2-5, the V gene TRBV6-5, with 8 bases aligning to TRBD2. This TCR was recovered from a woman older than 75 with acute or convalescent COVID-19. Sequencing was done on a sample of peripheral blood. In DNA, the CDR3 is TGTGCCAGCAGTCAGACTAGCGCGACCCAGTACTTC. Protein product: CASSQTSATQYF.